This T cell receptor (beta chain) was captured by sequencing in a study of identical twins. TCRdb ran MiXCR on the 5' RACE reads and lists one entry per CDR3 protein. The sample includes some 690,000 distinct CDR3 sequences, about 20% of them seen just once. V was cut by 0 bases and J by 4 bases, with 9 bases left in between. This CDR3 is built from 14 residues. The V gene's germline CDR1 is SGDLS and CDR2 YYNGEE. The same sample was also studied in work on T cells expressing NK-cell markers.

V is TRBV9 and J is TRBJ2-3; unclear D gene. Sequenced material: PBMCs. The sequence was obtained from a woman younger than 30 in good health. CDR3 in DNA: TGTGCCAGCAGCGTAGCTCACTCCTCAGATACGCAGTATTTT. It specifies CASSVAHSSDTQYF.